Listed here are 32 T cell receptor beta chains from one sample, sequenced in a study of CD8 T cells in ankylosing spondylitis. TCRdb itself ran the 5' RACE reads through MiXCR, one entry per CDR3 protein. The repertoire consists of some 120,000 distinct CDR3 sequences, with roughly 13% occurring once and the leading ten covering 2.5% to 3%. The material sequenced was blood, either unsorted or a sorted T cell fraction (not recorded which). The receptors were sampled from a female donor with ankylosing spondylitis or in good health (not recorded which).

There are a few counts of this clonotype. The V gene is TRBV20-1, the J gene TRBJ2-1; TRBD2 might be the D (6 bases). The germline V gene has CDR1 DFQATT and CDR2 SNEGSKA (reference sequence). This CDR3 is built from 15 residues. The germline V and J ends were trimmed by 3 bases and 2 bases, with 14 bases remaining between them. The CDR3 loop reads CSASRGAGTYNEQFF. CDR3 in DNA: TGCAGTGCTAGTCGCGGGGCAGGGACCTACAATGAGCAGTTCTTC.

This clonotype came up many times. This rearrangement joins TRBV20-1 to TRBJ2-1; D is unclear. There are 12 residues in the CDR3. Germline values: CDR1 DFQATT, CDR2 SNEGSKA (reference sequence). V gave up 1 base and J gave up 8 bases, with 9 bases separating them. The CDR3 loop reads CSARVGSYEQFF. CDR3 nucleotides: TGCAGTGCTAGAGTAGGAAGCTATGAGCAGTTCTTC.

The table lists this clonotype with many counts. CDR3 nucleotide sequence: TGCGCCAGCAGTGGTACCCGACAGGGGCGCACAGATACGCAGTATTTT. It is translated as CASSGTRQGRTDTQYF. The gene calls are TRBV5-1 and TRBJ2-3, with 8 bases fitting TRBD1. Unmatched junction bases numbered 9, after V lost 5 bases and J lost 1 base. CDR1 and CDR2 from the germline V gene are SGHRS and YFSETQ. The CDR3 spans 16 residues.

Note on this clonotype: Relative to the germline gene, one junction end is altered; a read error may explain this. The chain has TRBV20-1 and TRBJ2-7, with D perhaps matching TRBD1 or TRBD2 (5 bases each). The CDR3 length is 16 residues. The V gene's germline CDR1 is DFQATT and CDR2 SNEGSKA (reference sequence). The CDR3 sequence: CSARAYAGTITYEQYF. DNA of the CDR3: TGCAGTGCCAGAGCTTATGCAGGGACGATAACTTACGAGCAGTACTTC.

This clonotype was detected many times. J is TRBJ2-3 and V is TRBV7-9; D perhaps matches TRBD1 (6 bases). In germline, CDR1 is SEHNR, CDR2 FQNEAQ (reference sequence). This CDR3 region has 13 residues. Trimming pared 7 bases from V and 2 bases from J, leaving 10 bases between. The CDR3 bases are TGTGCCAGCACCTGGACAGCCACAGATACGCAGTATTTT. Translation: CASTWTATDTQYF.

The sample holds many counts of this clonotype. This rearrangement joins TRBV20-1 to TRBJ1-6, with 8 bases matching TRBD1. The length of the CDR3 is 13 residues. Germline CDR1 DFQATT, CDR2 SNEGSKA (reference sequence). With V trimmed by 6 bases and J by 9 bases, 7 bases remained unmatched. CDR3 sequence reads: CSAIGQGSSPLHF. Written as DNA, the CDR3 is TGCAGTGCCATCGGACAGGGCTCTTCACCCCTCCACTTT.

The CDR3: CASKVGSETQYF. In nucleotides, the CDR3 is TGTGCCAGCAAGGTCGGAAGCGAGACCCAGTACTTC. The chain joins TRBV6-1 to TRBJ2-5, with unresolved D. V lost 7 bases and J lost 5, with 11 bases in between. From germline, CDR1 is MNHNS and CDR2 SASEGT. CDR3 size: 12 residues.

The V and J genes are TRBV7-3 and TRBJ2-6, with D tentatively TRBD1 (6 bases). The CDR3 has 16 amino acids. The germline gives CDR1 SGHTA, CDR2 FQGTGA. Trimming pared 3 bases from V and 2 bases from J, leaving 11 bases between. CDR3 sequence reads: CASSFSGAAGANVLTF. For the CDR3, the DNA is TGTGCCAGCAGCTTCTCAGGGGCAGCTGGGGCCAACGTCCTGACTTTC.

There are many counts of this clonotype. The chain carries TRBV18 and TRBJ2-5, with a possible D match to TRBD2 (5 bases). This CDR3 comprises 14 residues. The V gene's germline CDR1 is KGHSH and CDR2 LQKENI. The ends were cut back, 3 bases at V and 3 bases at J, with 11 bases in the middle. CDR3 loop: CASSPGVWKETQYF. CDR3 bases: TGTGCCAGCTCACCCGGGGTTTGGAAAGAGACCCAGTACTTC.

The rearrangement links TRBV20-1 to TRBJ2-1, with a possible D match to TRBD1 (6 bases). Trimming cost V 5 bases and J 2 bases, with 19 bases left between them. The CDR3 loop spans 16 amino acids. Germline lookup yields CDR1 DFQATT and CDR2 SNEGSKA (reference sequence). The chain's CDR3 is CSADGYGGGAYNEQFF. The CDR3 DNA reads TGCAGTGCTGATGGATACGGTGGGGGCGCCTACAATGAGCAGTTCTTC.

Note on this clonotype: A single base separates this from a much larger clone, so it may be a read error. The gene calls are TRBV12-3 or TRBV12-4 and TRBJ2-3; 8 bases are a match to TRBD1. This CDR3 has 15 residues. The J segment lost 10 bases and the V segment lost 4 bases, leaving 13 bases of the junction unmatched. The CDR3, as DNA: TGTGCCAGCAGTTCCGCCTGGACAGGGATGCAGGCGCAGTATTTT. Translation gives CASSSAWTGMQAQYF.

This clonotype was counted at least ten times. The chain recombines TRBV5-5 with TRBJ1-5; weak D call: TRBD1 (5 bases). The germline V gene encodes CDR1 SGHKS and CDR2 YYEKEE (reference sequence). The CDR3 consists of 11 residues. The V end lost 5 bases, the J end lost 6 bases, and 6 bases lay between the germline ends. CDR3 nucleotide sequence: TGTGCCAGCAGGGGGGTTCAGCCCCAGCATTTT. It specifies CASRGVQPQHF.

This clonotype has just a few counts. The chain joins TRBV25-1 to TRBJ2-3; D is unclear. Per the germline V gene, CDR1 is MGHDK and CDR2 is SYGVNS. This CDR3 contains 15 residues. Deletions cut 2 bases from V and 2 bases from J, with 11 bases between. The DNA of the CDR3 is TGTGCCAGCAGTGAAACCAGACTCCTCACAGATACGCAGTATTTT. The encoded protein is CASSETRLLTDTQYF.

In this sample, this clonotype turned up a few times. The DNA for the CDR3 is TGTGCCTGGAGTGTAAGGTTACAAGAGACCCAGTACTTC. It is translated as CAWSVRLQETQYF. The V and J genes are TRBV30 and TRBJ2-5, with no clear D. The CDR3 consists of 13 residues. CDR1 is GTSNPN and CDR2 is SVGIG in the germline V gene (reference sequence). Trimming left V 0 bases short and J 2 bases short, with 7 bases between. Together with reference TRBV30 and TRBJ2-5, the CDR3 gives the full variable domain: SQTIHQWPATLVQPVGSPLSLECTVEGTSNPNLYWYRQAAGRGLQLLFYSVGIGQISSEVPQNLSASRPQDRQFILSSKKLLLSDSGFYLCAWSVRLQETQYFGPGTRLLVL.

This clonotype was counted ten times or more. The genes are TRBV5-1 and TRBJ2-1, with D hard to call. This CDR3 spans 14 amino acids. Germline V gives CDR1 SGHRS, CDR2 YFSETQ. The V end lost 0 bases, the J end lost 10 bases, and 14 bases lay between the germline ends. The DNA of the CDR3 is TGCGCCAGCAGCTTGGGGCTATACCACCAGGAGCAGTTCTTC. It translates to CASSLGLYHQEQFF.

CDR3 sequence: CAISEPRGTYEQYF. For the CDR3, the DNA is TGTGCCATCAGTGAGCCCAGGGGCACCTACGAGCAGTACTTC. This chain uses TRBV10-3 with TRBJ2-7; D perhaps matches TRBD1 (6 bases). The V and J ends lost 2 bases and 2 bases respectively, with 10 bases between them. The germline V gene has CDR1 ENHRY and CDR2 SYGVKD. The CDR3 covers 14 residues.

This clonotype was seen more than once but under ten times. The chain recombines TRBV7-3 with TRBJ2-7; 9 nucleotides align to TRBD1. The CDR3 consists of 15 residues. With 0 bases clipped from V and 6 bases from J, the junction kept 6 bases outside the gene matches. Germline V gene data show CDR1 as SGHTA and CDR2 as FQGTGA. The CDR3 protein is CASSLTGQGGFEQYF. The CDR3 coding sequence is TGTGCCAGCAGCTTAACGGGACAGGGAGGTTTCGAGCAGTACTTC.

This clonotype has a count of ten or more. The chain couples TRBV6-1 to TRBJ1-6; no clear D gene. CDR1 MNHNS and CDR2 SASEGT come from the germline V gene. The CDR3 extends over 15 amino acids. Trimming removed 8 bases from V and 8 bases from J, with 19 bases in between. Written as DNA, the CDR3 is TGTGCCAGCGGCAGCGGCTGGGCATTCGATTCACCCCTCCACTTT. This codes for CASGSGWAFDSPLHF.

The rearrangement joins TRBV5-1 to TRBJ2-4, with a weak D call TRBD1 (6 bases). Trimming removed 9 bases from V and 0 bases from J, with 13 bases in between. Germline CDR1 and CDR2: SGHRS and YFSETQ. The CDR3 totals 14 residues. CDR3 loop: CAIAGALAKNIQYF. The CDR3 DNA follows: TGCGCCATCGCAGGGGCCCTAGCCAAAAACATTCAGTACTTC.

This clonotype was detected only a few times. CDR3 loop: CASSRRTTGGETQYF. CDR3 DNA: TGTGCCAGTAGTAGGAGAACCACGGGTGGAGAGACCCAGTACTTC. The rearrangement uses TRBV19 and TRBJ2-5; no reliable D call. This CDR3 contains 15 residues. V dropped 4 bases and J dropped 4 bases, with 16 bases sitting between them. Germline V CDR1 and CDR2: LNHDA, SQIVND (reference sequence). The full variable domain, in which reference TRBV19 and TRBJ2-5 provide the parts outside the CDR3, is DGGITQSPKYLFRKEGQNVTLSCEQNLNHDAMYWYRQDPGQGLRLIYYSQIVNDFQKGDIAEGYSVSREKKESFPLTVTSAQKNPTAFYLCASSRRTTGGETQYFGPGTRLLVL.

This clonotype occurred many times. J is TRBJ2-7 and V is TRBV2; D gene ambiguous. This CDR3 contains 11 residues. The germline V gene has CDR1 SNHLY and CDR2 FYNNEI. Trimming removed 5 bases at V and 6 bases at J, with 8 bases between. The CDR3 DNA reads TGTGCCAGCAGTTTCCGGGTCGAGCAGTACTTC. This codes for CASSFRVEQYF. The full variable domain, completed using reference TRBV2 and TRBJ2-7, is EPEVTQTPSHQVTQMGQEVILRCVPISNHLYFYWYRQILGQKVEFLVSFYNNEISEKSEIFDDQFSVERPDGSNFTLKIRSTKLEDSAMYFCASSFRVEQYFGPGTRLTVT.

This chain uses TRBV20-1 with TRBJ2-1; no clear D. The length of the CDR3 is 15 residues. V was shortened by 0 bases and J by 5 bases, with 14 bases between the two germline ends. The V gene's germline CDR1 is DFQATT and CDR2 SNEGSKA (reference sequence). The CDR3 bases are TGCAGTGCTAGAGACCCTCAGACCCGAGACAATGAGCAGTTCTTC. This sequence encodes CSARDPQTRDNEQFF.

Many counts were recorded for this clonotype. The CDR3 nucleotides are TGTGCCAGCAGTTACTCTCTAGCGGGACGAGCCTACGAGCAGTACTTC. It is translated as CASSYSLAGRAYEQYF. The rearrangement joins TRBV6-5 to TRBJ2-7; TRBD2 matches 9 bases. The trim removed 0 bases at V and 2 bases at J, leaving 5 bases unmatched. The CDR3 extends over 16 amino acids. CDR1 is MNHEY, CDR2 SVGAGI, per germline.

There are many counts of this clonotype. The rearrangement links TRBV7-3 to TRBJ2-5; D gene unclear. Germline values: CDR1 SGHTA, CDR2 FQGTGA. The V end lost 3 bases, the J end lost 4 bases, and 9 bases lay between the germline ends. The CDR3 extends over 13 amino acids. The CDR3 coding sequence is TGTGCCAGCAGCTTCGGACCCGGAGAGACCCAGTACTTC. This translates into CASSFGPGETQYF.

The chain has TRBV7-3 and TRBJ1-3; D is unresolved. Germline V gives CDR1 SGHTA, CDR2 FQGTGA. Trimming left V 6 bases short and J 0 bases short, with 12 bases between. There are 15 residues in the CDR3. In DNA form, the CDR3 reads TGTGCCAGCAGTCCCGATGACTCCTCTGGAAACACCATATATTTT. Translated, it gives CASSPDDSSGNTIYF.

On this clonotype itself: One junction end does not reproduce the germline sequence, and a read error may be involved. The V and J genes are TRBV10-3 and TRBJ2-7; D is tentatively TRBD1 or TRBD2 (7 bases each). The CDR3 is 15 residues long. Per germline, CDR1 ENHRY and CDR2 SYGVKD. CDR3: CAIRPATGEGYDQYF. The CDR3 nucleotides are TGTGCCATCAGACCAGCTACAGGGGAGGGCTACGACCAGTACTTC.

Comments on this clonotype: This may stem from a read error, because a much larger clone lies one nucleotide away. The rearrangement joins TRBV20-1 to TRBJ2-5, with TRBD2 matching 7 bases. The length of the CDR3 is 15 residues. Germline CDR1 DFQATT, CDR2 SNEGSKA (reference sequence). In DNA, the CDR3 is TGCTGTGCTAGAGATGGGACTACTTTTGAAGAGACCCAGTACTTC. Its translation is CCARDGTTFEETQYF.

This clonotype was counted between two and nine times. The chain links TRBV11-1 to TRBJ1-1; 7 bases agree with TRBD1. The junction had 5 bases not matched to a gene; V was cut back by 3 bases and J by 7 bases. CDR3 length: 13 amino acids. Germline-derived CDR1 and CDR2 are SGHAT and FQDESV (reference sequence). The chain's CDR3 is CASSFGTAIEAFF. In DNA form, the CDR3 reads TGTGCCAGCAGCTTTGGGACAGCGATTGAAGCTTTCTTT.

This clonotype was seen many times. This chain's CDR3 is CAITREVNTGELFF. The DNA of the CDR3 is TGTGCCATCACGAGGGAGGTTAACACCGGGGAGCTGTTTTTT. This chain links TRBV10-3 with TRBJ2-2; the D gene is possibly TRBD2 (6 bases). The V and J ends lost 7 bases and 2 bases respectively, with 11 bases between them. Germline V CDR1 and CDR2: ENHRY, SYGVKD. This CDR3 has 14 amino acids.

This clonotype was seen a handful of times. The rearrangement uses TRBV29-1 and TRBJ2-7, with 11 positions matching TRBD1. The germline V gene has CDR1 SQVTM and CDR2 ANQGSEA. The V and J ends lost 6 bases and 1 base, in that order; junction bases with no gene match: 5. This CDR3 has 14 amino acids. CDR3 residues: CSVAGDRGSYEQYF. In nucleotides, the CDR3 is TGCAGCGTGGCCGGGGACAGGGGGTCCTACGAGCAGTACTTC.

This clonotype was detected only a few times. The chain couples TRBV20-1 to TRBJ1-5, with D unclear. This CDR3 spans 14 amino acids. V was shortened by 1 base and J by 0 bases, with 7 bases between the two germline ends. Germline lookup yields CDR1 DFQATT and CDR2 SNEGSKA (reference sequence). Written as DNA, the CDR3 is TGCAGTGCTAGAGTGCCGGGTAGCAATCAGCCCCAGCATTTT. Its protein is CSARVPGSNQPQHF.

This clonotype was seen more than once but under ten times. The chain has TRBV5-4 and TRBJ2-3; D tentatively reads TRBD1 or TRBD2 (5 bases each). The CDR3 has 16 amino acids. Per the germline V gene, CDR1 is SGHNT and CDR2 is YYREEE (reference sequence). V was pared by 6 bases and J by 1 base, with 18 bases between. DNA for the CDR3: TGTGCCAGCACCACCGGTGGGGGAATAGGCACAGATACGCAGTATTTT. This encodes CASTTGGGIGTDTQYF.